This entry describes one TCR beta chain. Its specificity is unknown. The data originate from a study of early T cells in non-severe SARS-CoV-2 infection. Whole-study findings and limits: Matching with VDJdb favored anti-spike CD8 responses (missing private and CD4 specificities).

The protocol attached unique molecular identifiers to individual cDNA molecules. One entry per CDR3 protein results from TCRdb running MiXCR on the 5' RACE reads. The sample has tens of thousands of distinct CDR3 sequences; approximately 7.9% are singletons. CDR3 size: 18 residues. Germline V gene sequence: CDR1 SGHDN, CDR2 FVKESK. V was clipped by 4 bases and J by 0 bases; unmatched bases: 8. Material: whole blood, obtained at baseline. This TCR was sampled from an adult who was a healthcare worker with PCR-confirmed SARS-CoV-2 infection or an uninfected control (not recorded which). The rearrangement joins TRBV14 to TRBJ2-1, with 11 positions matching TRBD1. The CDR3 sequence is CASSPQDRGPRSYNEQFF. CDR3 sequence (DNA): TGTGCCAGCAGCCCCCAGGACAGGGGGCCTCGCTCCTACAATGAGCAGTTCTTC.